The 6 T cell receptor beta chains given below trace back to one sample, sequenced in a study of blood T cell repertoires in COVID-19 (dated by TCRdb to about 2020). Receptor libraries were prepared by the immunoSEQ multiplex PCR assay. In TCRdb, the immuneACCESS table is reduced to in-frame sequences with V and J assigned. These tables do not hold every clone; where another copy was compared, an unresolved V gene accounts for under half, and the others remain unexplained. This sample has 110,000 or so clones in its table, and more than 80% of those were observed once. In total, the top ten clones hold around 4.5% of the sample. The sequencing sample was made of peripheral blood. The receptor set was obtained from a woman in her forties or fifties with acute or convalescent COVID-19.

The chain is built from TRBV11-2 and TRBJ2-7; no definite D call. This CDR3 spans 15 amino acids. The V gene lost 4 bases and the J gene lost 6 bases, with 19 bases spanning the gap. Germline values: CDR1 SGHAT, CDR2 FQNNGV. The CDR3 DNA is TGTGCCAGCAGCTCACTGCCCCGAGTCTTGCTCGAGCAGTACTTC. It is translated as CASSSLPRVLLEQYF.

The chain uses TRBV7-2 and TRBJ2-3; D might be TRBD2 (6 bases). Looked up from germline, CDR1 is SGHTA and CDR2 is FQGNSA. V gave up 5 bases and J gave up 8 bases, with 17 bases separating them. CDR3 size: 14 residues. The CDR3 protein is CASSPVGRQPTQYF. The CDR3 nucleotides are TGTGCCAGCAGCCCAGTGGGGAGGCAACCTACGCAGTATTTT.

The genes are TRBV28 and TRBJ1-1, with D perhaps matching TRBD1 (5 bases). Per the germline V gene, CDR1 is MDHEN and CDR2 is SYDVKM. V was pared by 5 bases and J by 4 bases, with 20 bases between. The length of the CDR3 is 16 residues. The CDR3 DNA reads as TGTGCCAGCAGTGCAACGCGGGGGGGAGGGAGCACTGAAGCTTTCTTT. Its protein is CASSATRGGGSTEAFF.

The chain links TRBV2 to TRBJ1-4; 9 bases align to TRBD1. V lost 6 bases to trimming and J lost 9 bases; unmatched junction nucleotides: 8. CDR1 is SNHLY and CDR2 is FYNNEI in the germline V gene. This CDR3 has 14 amino acids. The CDR3 region has the DNA TGTGCCAGCAGCACGGGACAGGGCTCCCAAAAACTGTTTTTT. This gives the protein CASSTGQGSQKLFF.

This clone has just one count. The chain combines TRBV7-6 with TRBJ2-7; 10 nucleotides agree with TRBD2. The J segment lost 4 bases and the V segment lost 2 bases, leaving 14 bases of the junction unmatched. Germline V gene sequence: CDR1 SGHVS, CDR2 FNYEAQ. The CDR3 runs 18 residues. CDR3 sequence (DNA): TGTGCCAGCAGCTTATCTTCTAAACCTAGCGGGGGACTTTACGAGCAGTACTTC. Its protein product is CASSLSSKPSGGLYEQYF.

This clone was seen only once. The rearrangement links TRBV10-3 to TRBJ2-1, with a weak D call TRBD2 (6 bases). This CDR3 spans 17 amino acids. Germline CDR1 ENHRY, CDR2 SYGVKD. Between the trimmed V and J ends, which lost 2 bases and 4 bases, there was a span of 18 bases. CDR3: CAISEGGRTTLYNEQFF. The CDR3 coding sequence is TGTGCCATCAGTGAGGGGGGGAGGACTACCCTTTACAATGAGCAGTTCTTC.